Below, 27 T cell receptor beta chains from the same sample are listed, as sequenced in a study of blood T cell repertoires in COVID-19. TCRdb keeps only in-frame clones here, not all; method: immunoSEQ multiplex PCR. The sample contains over 350,000 clones, approximately 90% of which appear only once. The sequenced sample was peripheral blood. These receptor sequences come from a woman aged 25 to 39 with acute or convalescent COVID-19.

V and J are TRBV5-1 and TRBJ1-1; D is perhaps TRBD1 (6 bases). Germline loops: CDR1 SGHRS, CDR2 YFSETQ. The V gene lost 3 bases and the J gene lost 7 bases, with 19 bases spanning the gap. The CDR3 totals 15 residues. The DNA of the CDR3 is TGCGCCAGCAGCTGGGGGACATCCATTGGGGATGAAGCTTTCTTT. Encoded protein: CASSWGTSIGDEAFF.

The V call is TRBV27, the J call TRBJ2-7; 10 positions agree with TRBD2. The CDR3 length is 14 residues. Germline V gene lookup returns CDR1 MNHEY and CDR2 SMNVEV (reference sequence). The trim removed 3 bases at V and 4 bases at J, leaving 3 bases unmatched. DNA of the CDR3: TGTGCCAGCAGTTTTAGCGGGGGGCGGTACGAGCAGTACTTC. Amino acids: CASSFSGGRYEQYF.

This CDR3 is CASSSAGGQAYEQYF. The CDR3 DNA reads as TGTGCCAGTAGTTCGGCGGGGGGCCAAGCCTACGAGCAGTACTTC. The chain joins TRBV19 to TRBJ2-7; 8 bases map to TRBD2. The trim removed 5 bases at V and 2 bases at J, leaving 8 bases unmatched. The germline CDR1 and CDR2 sequences are LNHDA and SQIVND (reference sequence). The CDR3 has 15 residues.

The chain couples TRBV27 to TRBJ2-7; D gene uncertain. Trimming stripped 4 bases from V and 3 bases from J, with 13 bases between. The CDR3 spans 14 residues. Germline V gives CDR1 MNHEY, CDR2 SMNVEV (reference sequence). CDR3: CASSSSGNNYEQYF. The CDR3 DNA follows: TGTGCCAGCAGTTCTTCTGGCAATAACTACGAGCAGTACTTC.

This chain uses TRBV5-1 with TRBJ2-1; D is perhaps TRBD1 (6 bases). Germline V lookup: CDR1 SGHRS, CDR2 YFSETQ. CDR3 length equals 16 residues. Trimming pared 3 bases from V and 0 bases from J, leaving 13 bases between. CDR3 in DNA: TGCGCCAGCAGCTCGACACAGGGAACCTCCTACAATGAGCAGTTCTTC. It translates to CASSSTQGTSYNEQFF. Drawing the rest from reference TRBV5-1 and TRBJ2-1, the complete variable domain is KAGVTQTPRYLIKTRGQQVTLSCSPISGHRSVSWYQQTPGQGLQFLFEYFSETQRNKGNFPGRFSGRQFSNSRSEMNVSTLELGDSALYLCASSSTQGTSYNEQFFGPGTRLTVL.

The chain joins TRBV21-1 to TRBJ2-3; the table's D gene call, TRBD1, was not cross checked with the DNA. TRBV21-1 is a recognized pseudogene. This CDR3 has 17 residues. CDR3 DNA sequence: TGTGCCAGCAGCAATCCCGGGACAGGGCTTCGGACAGATACGCAGTATTTT. Protein sequence: CASSNPGTGLRTDTQYF.

This clone came up a few times. V gene TRBV18 combines with J gene TRBJ1-3; no firm D call. Germline loops: CDR1 KGHSH, CDR2 LQKENI. The CDR3 runs 14 residues. The germline V and J ends were trimmed by 9 bases and 3 bases, with 15 bases remaining between them. This CDR3 reads CASRSLRNGNTIYF. The DNA for the CDR3 is TGTGCCAGTCGAAGTCTGAGGAATGGAAACACCATATATTTT.

The sample holds a few counts of this clone. The genes are TRBV5-4 and TRBJ2-7, with 14 bases matching TRBD2. The CDR3 totals 18 residues. V was pared by 4 bases and J by 0 bases, with 9 bases of the junction left unmatched. From germline, CDR1 is SGHNT and CDR2 YYREEE (reference sequence). CDR3 sequence (DNA): TGTGCCAGCAGCCCGGGACTAGCGGGGGCCCCAAGCTCCTACGAGCAGTACTTC. Protein product: CASSPGLAGAPSSYEQYF.

The V gene is TRBV4-1, the J gene TRBJ1-1; D remains unclear. Per the germline V gene, CDR1 is MGHRA and CDR2 is YSYEKL. V was cut by 1 base and J by 3 bases, with 12 bases left in between. The CDR3 has 15 amino acids. The CDR3 nucleotides read TGCGCCAGCAGCCAAGCGGTAATACTGGACACTGAAGCTTTCTTT. Encoded protein: CASSQAVILDTEAFF.

The chain employs TRBV5-6 and TRBJ1-3, with unresolved D. In germline, CDR1 is SGHDT, CDR2 YYEEEE. Trimming removed 1 base from V and 0 bases from J, with 14 bases in between. CDR3 length equals 17 residues. As DNA, the CDR3 is TGTGCCAGCAGCTTGACCCTCGGTACAGTCTCTGGAAACACCATATATTTT. This codes for CASSLTLGTVSGNTIYF. The complete variable domain, with remaining parts taken from reference TRBV5-6 and TRBJ1-3, reads DAGVTQSPTHLIKTRGQQVTLRCSPKSGHDTVSWYQQALGQGPQFIFQYYEEEERQRGNFPDRFSGHQFPNYSSELNVNALLLGDSALYLCASSLTLGTVSGNTIYFGEGSWLTVV.

This clone appeared once. The rearrangement joins TRBV5-1 to TRBJ2-5, with D tentatively TRBD2 (6 bases). The germline gives CDR1 SGHRS, CDR2 YFSETQ. This CDR3 region has 16 residues. V gave up 0 bases and J gave up 5 bases, with 17 bases separating them. The CDR3 DNA is TGCGCCAGCAGCTTGGCTCCGTCCGGGGGTCATGAGACCCAGTACTTC. It is translated as CASSLAPSGGHETQYF.

V gene TRBV10-3 combines with J gene TRBJ1-2, with a weak D call TRBD1 (5 bases). Trimming left V 3 bases short and J 4 bases short, with 12 bases between. CDR1 is ENHRY and CDR2 is SYGVKD in the germline V gene. This CDR3 is built from 14 residues. The CDR3 DNA reads TGTGCCATCAGTGATGGGGCCAGGGCCTATGGCTACACCTTC. The encoded protein is CAISDGARAYGYTF.

The V and J genes are TRBV9 and TRBJ2-3, with D maybe TRBD1 (8 bases). Germline values: CDR1 SGDLS, CDR2 YYNGEE. This CDR3 has 15 residues. The V and J ends lost 0 bases and 3 bases respectively, with 11 bases between them. The CDR3 coding sequence is TGTGCCAGCAGCGTAGAACAGGGGGGGACAGATACGCAGTATTTT. Translation gives CASSVEQGGTDTQYF.

The chain carries TRBV2 and TRBJ1-2; 12 bases are shared with TRBD1. Trimming removed 6 bases from V and 8 bases from J; junction bases left unmatched: 10. The CDR3 extends over 15 amino acids. The germline gives CDR1 SNHLY, CDR2 FYNNEI. The CDR3: CASRPGQGALWGYTF. DNA of the CDR3: TGTGCCAGCAGGCCGGGACAGGGGGCACTCTGGGGCTACACCTTC.

This chain connects TRBV11-2 to TRBJ2-7; 8 bases are shared with TRBD1. J lost 2 bases, V lost 8 bases, and 8 bases had no gene match. Germline V lookup: CDR1 SGHAT, CDR2 FQNNGV. This CDR3 comprises 14 residues. The DNA of the CDR3 is TGTGCCAGCCAATCCGGGACAGGCGCCTACGAGCAGTACTTC. This gives the protein CASQSGTGAYEQYF.

The chain joins TRBV6-5 to TRBJ2-7; D is perhaps TRBD1 (5 bases). Germline lookup yields CDR1 MNHEY and CDR2 SVGAGI. The CDR3 is made up of 14 amino acids. Trimming shortened V by 5 bases and J by 1 base, and 12 bases separated the two germline ends. The CDR3 sequence is CASSRNTGSYEQYF. CDR3 nucleotide sequence: TGTGCCAGCAGTCGGAACACAGGTTCCTACGAGCAGTACTTC.

The V and J genes are TRBV4-1 and TRBJ1-1; TRBD1 matches 7 bases. Unmatched junction bases numbered 8, after V lost 4 bases and J lost 3 bases. Germline values: CDR1 MGHRA, CDR2 YSYEKL. This CDR3 comprises 15 residues. CDR3 nucleotides: TGCGCCAGCAGCCCCCGACAGGGAGAATACACTGAAGCTTTCTTT. This translates into CASSPRQGEYTEAFF.

The chain combines TRBV15 with TRBJ2-3; TRBD2 matches 15 bases. CDR3 size: 18 residues. Germline CDR1 is LNHNV and CDR2 is YYDKDF (reference sequence). V was clipped by 6 bases and J by 6 bases; unmatched bases: 13. The CDR3 reads CATSPGTSGGSIGDTQYF. For the CDR3, the DNA is TGTGCCACCAGTCCCGGGACTAGCGGGGGGTCGATTGGGGATACGCAGTATTTT.

The chain combines TRBV4-1 with TRBJ1-4; tentatively, D is TRBD1 (5 bases). The CDR3 has 15 amino acids. V was cut by 3 bases and J by 5 bases, with 13 bases left in between. The germline V gene encodes CDR1 MGHRA and CDR2 YSYEKL. In DNA, the CDR3 is TGCGCCAGCAGCCAGTGGGGGGAAGAAAATGAAAAACTGTTTTTT. Encoded protein: CASSQWGEENEKLFF.

The chain is built from TRBV7-8 and TRBJ1-4, with D uncertain. The germline V and J ends were trimmed by 0 bases and 4 bases, with 9 bases remaining between them. Germline loops: CDR1 SGHVS, CDR2 FQNEAQ. This CDR3 comprises 15 residues. In DNA form, the CDR3 reads TGTGCCAGCAGCTTAGCGAACAGTGGTAATGAAAAACTGTTTTTT. Encoded protein: CASSLANSGNEKLFF.

CDR3 in DNA: TGTGCCAGCAGTCCCCGACTAGCGGGGGTCGGGGAGCAGTTCTTC. Amino acids: CASSPRLAGVGEQFF. The J gene is TRBJ2-1, the V gene TRBV28; 12 bases are a match to TRBD2. From germline, CDR1 is MDHEN and CDR2 SYDVKM. With 5 bases clipped from V and 10 bases from J, the junction kept 9 bases outside the gene matches. This CDR3 region has 15 residues. Drawing the rest from reference TRBV28 and TRBJ2-1, the complete variable domain is DVKVTQSSRYLVKRTGEKVFLECVQDMDHENMFWYRQDPGLGLRLIYFSYDVKMKEKGDIPEGYSVSREKKERFSLILESASTNQTSMYLCASSPRLAGVGEQFFGPGTRLTVL.

The chain joins TRBV27 to TRBJ2-7, with 9 bases identical to TRBD2. V trimming: 0 bases; J trimming: 2 bases; junction bases outside the gene matches: 2. Germline V gene data show CDR1 as MNHEY and CDR2 as SMNVEV (reference sequence). This CDR3 has 15 amino acids. The CDR3 protein is CASSLSTSGAYEQYF. CDR3 in DNA: TGTGCCAGCAGTTTATCGACTAGCGGCGCCTACGAGCAGTACTTC.

V usage is TRBV4-1 and J usage is TRBJ2-2; 10 nucleotides align to TRBD2. Trimming at V came to 1 base and at J to 9 bases, leaving 11 bases not matched to a gene. Germline values: CDR1 MGHRA, CDR2 YSYEKL. The CDR3 length is 17 residues. CDR3 bases: TGCGCCAGCAGCCAAGGCGGGAGCGGGGGGGCCCCCCGGGAGCTGTTTTTT. Translating gives CASSQGGSGGAPRELFF.

The rearrangement joins TRBV5-4 to TRBJ2-6; 12 bases match TRBD1. V trimming: 2 bases; J trimming: 4 bases; junction bases outside the gene matches: 4. The CDR3 length is 17 residues. The germline V gene encodes CDR1 SGHNT and CDR2 YYREEE (reference sequence). CDR3 sequence (DNA): TGTGCCAGCAGCTTCCGGGACAGGGGGCTGGGGGCCAACGTCCTGACTTTC. It codes for CASSFRDRGLGANVLTF.

The genes are TRBV6-1 and TRBJ2-4; the match to TRBD2 covers 7 bases. From germline, CDR1 is MNHNS and CDR2 SASEGT. The length of the CDR3 is 13 residues. V gave up 0 bases and J gave up 10 bases; unmatched junction bases: 3. In DNA, the CDR3 is TGTGCCAGCAGTGAAGCGAGGGGAGGGATTCAGTACTTC. This gives the protein CASSEARGGIQYF.

About this clone itself: Other DNA sequences in the same sample also yield this CDR3. This chain connects TRBV5-1 to TRBJ1-1; 11 bases line up with TRBD1. The length of the CDR3 is 15 residues. V lost 0 bases to trimming and J lost 5 bases; unmatched junction nucleotides: 3. Germline CDR1 and CDR2: SGHRS and YFSETQ. Here the CDR3 reads CASSLAGTGGTEAFF. The DNA for the CDR3 is TGCGCCAGCAGCTTGGCCGGGACAGGGGGGACTGAAGCTTTCTTT. The variable domain in full, completed from reference TRBV5-1 and TRBJ1-1, reads KAGVTQTPRYLIKTRGQQVTLSCSPISGHRSVSWYQQTPGQGLQFLFEYFSETQRNKGNFPGRFSGRQFSNSRSEMNVSTLELGDSALYLCASSLAGTGGTEAFFGQGTRLTVV.

This CDR3 is CASSSAVGGIIYNEQFF. The CDR3 DNA follows: TGCGCCAGCAGCTCGGCCGTTGGGGGGATAATATACAATGAGCAGTTCTTC. This chain uses TRBV5-1 with TRBJ2-1; TRBD2 is a possible D gene (6 bases). The CDR3 is made up of 17 amino acids. From germline, CDR1 is SGHRS and CDR2 YFSETQ. V was shortened by 3 bases and J by 4 bases, with 20 bases between the two germline ends.